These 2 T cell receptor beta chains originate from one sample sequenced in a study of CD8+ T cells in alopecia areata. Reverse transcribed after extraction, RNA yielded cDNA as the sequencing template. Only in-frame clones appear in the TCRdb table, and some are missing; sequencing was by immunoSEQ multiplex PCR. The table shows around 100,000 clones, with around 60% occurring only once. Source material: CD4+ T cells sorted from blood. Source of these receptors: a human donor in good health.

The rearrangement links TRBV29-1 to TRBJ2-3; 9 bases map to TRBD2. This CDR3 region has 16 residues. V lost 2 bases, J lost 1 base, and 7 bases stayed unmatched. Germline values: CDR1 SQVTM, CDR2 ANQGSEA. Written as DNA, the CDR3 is TGCAGCGTTGAACCTAAGCGGGGGGCTCGCACAGATACGCAGTATTTT. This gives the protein CSVEPKRGARTDTQYF.

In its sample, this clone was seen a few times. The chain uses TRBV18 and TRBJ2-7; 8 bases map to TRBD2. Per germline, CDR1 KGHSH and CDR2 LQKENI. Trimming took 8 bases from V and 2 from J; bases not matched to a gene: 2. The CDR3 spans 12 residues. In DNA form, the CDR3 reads TGTGCCAGCCGCGGGGGGACCTACGAGCAGTACTTC. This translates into CASRGGTYEQYF.